The 21 T cell receptor beta chains given below trace back to one sample, sequenced in a study of shared clonotypes between healthy human individuals. Assay used: immunoSEQ multiplex PCR; TCRdb lists only in-frame clones, some missing. This sample has roughly 2.2 million clones, with approximately 93% found just once. Material: naive CD4+ T cells from PBMCs. Subset indicated: CD45RA+ positively selected. These receptors all come from a man aged 18 to 29 in good health. Some clones in this sample may be carry-over from other donors' samples.

Points on this clone: Other DNA variants within this sample encode the same CDR3. The chain links TRBV7-9 to TRBJ1-1; D gene ambiguous. This CDR3 has 14 amino acids. V lost 1 base and J lost 0, with 6 bases in between. The germline V gene has CDR1 SEHNR and CDR2 FQNEAQ (reference sequence). CDR3 nucleotide sequence: TGTGCCAGCAGCTTAGGGCAGTTGAACACTGAAGCTTTCTTT. It translates to CASSLGQLNTEAFF.

The rearrangement links TRBV10-2 to TRBJ2-7; perhaps TRBD1 as D (5 bases). CDR1 WSHSY and CDR2 SAAADI come from the germline V gene. The V end was cut by 8 bases, the J end by 0 bases, with 11 bases between. The CDR3 runs 13 residues. CDR3 in DNA: TGCGCCAGCGCAGGGCAGGGCTCCTACGAGCAGTACTTC. Translation gives CASAGQGSYEQYF.

CDR3 coding DNA: TGCGCCAGCAGCTGGATGGTGGTGTCCTACAATGAGCAGTTCTTC. Amino acid sequence: CASSWMVVSYNEQFF. The chain couples TRBV5-1 to TRBJ2-1; the D is unclear. The germline CDR1 and CDR2 sequences are SGHRS and YFSETQ. Trimming pared 3 bases from V and 1 base from J, leaving 11 bases between. This CDR3 is 15 amino acids long.

CDR3 DNA sequence: TGTGCCAGCAGTTTACAGGGGTACGGGGAGCTGTTTTTT. Translation gives CASSLQGYGELFF. This rearrangement joins TRBV27 to TRBJ2-2; D possibly corresponds to TRBD1 (6 bases). Germline V gene lookup returns CDR1 MNHEY and CDR2 SMNVEV (reference sequence). There are 13 residues in the CDR3. V gave up 2 bases and J gave up 7 bases, with 8 bases separating them.

The sample holds one count of this clone. The chain carries TRBV15 and TRBJ1-2, with 9 bases fitting TRBD1. CDR3 length: 15 residues. Germline values: CDR1 LNHNV, CDR2 YYDKDF (reference sequence). Germline trimming cut 1 base from V and 6 bases from J; bases unmatched to any gene: 6. The CDR3 here is CATSRVRDRAHGYTF. In DNA, the CDR3 is TGTGCCACCAGCAGAGTCCGGGACAGGGCCCATGGCTACACCTTC. The full variable domain, in which reference TRBV15 and TRBJ1-2 provide the parts outside the CDR3, is DAMVIQNPRYQVTQFGKPVTLSCSQTLNHNVMYWYQQKSSQAPKLLFHYYDKDFNNEADTPDNFQSRRPNTSFCFLDIRSPGLGDTAMYLCATSRVRDRAHGYTFGSGTRLTVV.

The gene calls are TRBV7-3 and TRBJ2-6; 7 nucleotides match TRBD1. CDR1 is SGHTA, CDR2 FQGTGA, per germline. J gave up 3 bases and V 5 bases, and 4 bases lay outside the gene matches. This CDR3 contains 15 residues. CDR3 sequence: CASSLTGDGANVLTF. In nucleotides, the CDR3 is TGTGCCAGCAGCCTTACAGGGGATGGGGCCAACGTCCTGACTTTC.

The CDR3: CSVPKLAGAGSYNEQFF. Here the CDR3 DNA reads TGCAGCGTTCCAAAACTAGCGGGAGCGGGCTCCTACAATGAGCAGTTCTTC. The chain recombines TRBV29-1 with TRBJ2-1; 11 nucleotides agree with TRBD2. CDR3 length equals 17 residues. Germline loops: CDR1 SQVTM, CDR2 ANQGSEA. Trimming cost V 5 bases and J 0 bases; bases outside gene matches: 9.

Only one count was recorded for this clone. This chain connects TRBV19 to TRBJ2-7; unclear D gene. V was clipped by 5 bases and J by 3 bases, with 8 bases between them. Germline assignment: CDR1 LNHDA and CDR2 SQIVND (reference sequence). This CDR3 contains 12 residues. The CDR3 DNA follows: TGTGCCAGTAGTGACCTGAACTACGAGCAGTACTTC. It codes for CASSDLNYEQYF.

The rearrangement links TRBV7-6 to TRBJ2-3, with D possibly matching TRBD2 (6 bases). Germline CDR1 is SGHVS and CDR2 is FNYEAQ. V was trimmed by 5 bases and J by 4 bases, leaving 13 bases between them. The CDR3 totals 14 residues. The CDR3: CASSLDYNADTQYF. CDR3 DNA sequence: TGTGCCAGCAGCCTGGACTATAATGCAGATACGCAGTATTTT.

In this sample, this clone turned up a few times. The chain combines TRBV28 with TRBJ1-5; D remains ambiguous. V was trimmed by 4 bases and J by 6 bases, leaving 10 bases between them. The CDR3 is made up of 13 amino acids. Germline V gives CDR1 MDHEN, CDR2 SYDVKM. The CDR3 is CASSWVVGQPQHF. Here the CDR3 DNA reads TGTGCCAGCAGTTGGGTGGTCGGTCAGCCCCAGCATTTT.

The chain has TRBV28 and TRBJ2-5; TRBD1 matches 9 bases. CDR1 is MDHEN, CDR2 SYDVKM, per germline. CDR3 length equals 15 residues. Unmatched junction bases numbered 8, after V lost 4 bases and J lost 5 bases. DNA for the CDR3: TGTGCCAGCAGTTCGACTACAGGGGGCGCGGAGACCCAGTACTTC. Residues: CASSSTTGGAETQYF.

The chain is built from TRBV27 and TRBJ1-2; 9 positions agree with TRBD1. Unmatched junction bases numbered 6, after V lost 6 bases and J lost 4 bases. Germline assignment: CDR1 MNHEY and CDR2 SMNVEV (reference sequence). The CDR3 is 14 residues long. The CDR3: CASSPDRGSYGYTF. CDR3 coding DNA: TGTGCCAGCAGCCCGGACAGGGGTAGCTATGGCTACACCTTC.

This rearrangement joins TRBV9 to TRBJ1-1; possibly TRBD1 for D (5 bases). The germline CDR1 and CDR2 sequences are SGDLS and YYNGEE. The V gene lost 0 bases and the J gene lost 0 bases, with 12 bases spanning the gap. The CDR3 has 16 residues. Written as DNA, the CDR3 is TGTGCCAGCAGCGTAGATTCAGGGACCATGAACACTGAAGCTTTCTTT. Protein: CASSVDSGTMNTEAFF.

The J gene is TRBJ2-1, the V gene TRBV19, with D uncertain. Between the trimmed V and J ends, which lost 6 bases and 6 bases, there was a span of 15 bases. CDR3 length: 14 amino acids. Germline assignment: CDR1 LNHDA and CDR2 SQIVND (reference sequence). CDR3 loop: CASSPGYGLNEQFF. Here the CDR3 DNA reads TGTGCCAGTAGCCCGGGTTATGGTCTCAATGAGCAGTTCTTC.

V is TRBV9 and J is TRBJ2-7; 9 bases agree with TRBD1. The length of the CDR3 is 15 residues. Trimming removed 3 bases from V and 3 bases from J; junction bases left unmatched: 7. Germline CDR1 is SGDLS and CDR2 is YYNGEE. DNA for the CDR3: TGTGCCAGCAGCGCGGGACAGGGACCCGTCTACGAGCAGTACTTC. Protein product: CASSAGQGPVYEQYF.

The chain has TRBV14 and TRBJ2-2; 10 nucleotides agree with TRBD2. CDR3 length equals 14 residues. V was clipped by 3 bases and J by 9 bases; unmatched bases: 4. Looked up from germline, CDR1 is SGHDN and CDR2 is FVKESK. This chain's CDR3 is CASSHSGRVRELFF. In nucleotides, the CDR3 is TGTGCCAGCAGCCACAGCGGGAGGGTTCGGGAGCTGTTTTTT.

The gene calls are TRBV10-3 and TRBJ2-1, with 9 bases fitting TRBD2. V gave up 3 bases and J gave up 7 bases; unmatched junction bases: 4. CDR3 size: 14 residues. The germline CDR1 and CDR2 sequences are ENHRY and SYGVKD. CDR3 residues: CAISEQGLANEQFF. In DNA form, the CDR3 reads TGTGCCATCAGTGAACAAGGACTAGCGAATGAGCAGTTCTTC.

Notes on this clone: Other DNA sequences of this sample code for an identical CDR3. For the CDR3, the DNA is TGTGCCAGCAGCTTAGCAGGGACTGGAGAGACCCAGTACTTC. Its translation is CASSLAGTGETQYF. This chain links TRBV7-3 with TRBJ2-5, with D perhaps TRBD2 (6 bases). This CDR3 contains 14 residues. V dropped 2 bases and J dropped 4 bases, with 11 bases sitting between them. Germline V CDR1 and CDR2: SGHTA, FQGTGA.

The V and J genes are TRBV28 and TRBJ2-1; maybe TRBD1 (5 bases). Germline loops: CDR1 MDHEN, CDR2 SYDVKM. V was trimmed by 8 bases and J by 2 bases, leaving 16 bases between them. This CDR3 has 15 residues. CDR3 region: CASSRTPAAYNEQFF. In DNA, the CDR3 is TGTGCCAGCTCAAGGACACCCGCAGCCTACAATGAGCAGTTCTTC.

The gene calls are TRBV29-1 and TRBJ1-2; D is ambiguous. This CDR3 is 13 amino acids long. Trimming removed 7 bases at V and 4 bases at J, with 16 bases between. Looked up from germline, CDR1 is SQVTM and CDR2 is ANQGSEA. The CDR3 loop reads CSAQITTFYGYTF. The CDR3 coding sequence is TGCAGCGCCCAAATAACAACATTCTATGGCTACACCTTC.

As to this clone: The same CDR3 also results from other DNA sequences found in this sample. V usage is TRBV4-2 and J usage is TRBJ2-2; unclear D gene. V dropped 1 base and J dropped 0 bases, with 3 bases sitting between them. The CDR3 covers 14 residues. The V gene's germline CDR1 is LGHNA and CDR2 YNFKEQ. CDR3: CASSQGSNTGELFF. The CDR3 DNA reads as TGTGCCAGCAGCCAAGGCTCGAACACCGGGGAGCTGTTTTTT.